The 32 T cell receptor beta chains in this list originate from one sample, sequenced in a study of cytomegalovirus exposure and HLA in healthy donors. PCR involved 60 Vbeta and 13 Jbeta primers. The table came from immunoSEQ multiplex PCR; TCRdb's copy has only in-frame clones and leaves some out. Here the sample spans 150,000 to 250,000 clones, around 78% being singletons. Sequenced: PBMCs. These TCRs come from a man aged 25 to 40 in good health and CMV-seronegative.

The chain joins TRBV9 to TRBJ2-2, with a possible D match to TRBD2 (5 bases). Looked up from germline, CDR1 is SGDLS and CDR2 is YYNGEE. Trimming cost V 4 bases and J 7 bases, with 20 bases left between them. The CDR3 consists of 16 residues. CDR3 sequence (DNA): TGTGCCAGCAGCCCCCAGAGACTATCTATGCGCGGGGAGCTGTTTTTT. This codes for CASSPQRLSMRGELFF.

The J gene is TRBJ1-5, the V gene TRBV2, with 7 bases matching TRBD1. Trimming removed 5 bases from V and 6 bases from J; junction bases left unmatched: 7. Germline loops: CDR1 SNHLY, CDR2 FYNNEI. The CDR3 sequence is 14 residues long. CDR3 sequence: CASSTKDRAQPQHF. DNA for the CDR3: TGTGCCAGCAGTACCAAAGACAGGGCTCAGCCCCAGCATTTT.

This CDR3 reads CASSAGGAGVSTEAFF. CDR3 DNA sequence: TGTGCCAGCAGCGCGGGGGGCGCAGGGGTGAGCACTGAAGCTTTCTTT. The V call is TRBV5-4, the J call TRBJ1-1, with D possibly TRBD1 on 6 matching bases. The CDR3 length is 16 residues. With 4 bases removed from V and 4 bases from J, the gap between germline ends came to 20 bases. Germline V gene lookup returns CDR1 SGHNT and CDR2 YYREEE (reference sequence).

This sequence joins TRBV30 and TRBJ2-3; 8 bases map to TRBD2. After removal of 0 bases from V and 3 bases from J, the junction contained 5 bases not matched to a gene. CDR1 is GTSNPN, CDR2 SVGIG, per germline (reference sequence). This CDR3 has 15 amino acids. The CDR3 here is CAWSVGGLDTDTQYF. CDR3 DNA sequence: TGTGCCTGGAGTGTAGGGGGACTAGATACAGATACGCAGTATTTT. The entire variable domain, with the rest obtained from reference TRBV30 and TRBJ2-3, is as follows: SQTIHQWPATLVQPVGSPLSLECTVEGTSNPNLYWYRQAAGRGLQLLFYSVGIGQISSEVPQNLSASRPQDRQFILSSKKLLLSDSGFYLCAWSVGGLDTDTQYFGPGTRLTVL.

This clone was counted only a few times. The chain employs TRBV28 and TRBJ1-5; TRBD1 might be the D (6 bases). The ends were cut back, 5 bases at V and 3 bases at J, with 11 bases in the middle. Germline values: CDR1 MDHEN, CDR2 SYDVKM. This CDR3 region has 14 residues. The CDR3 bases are TGTGCCAGCAGTGCAACAGGGACCAATCAGCCCCAGCATTTT. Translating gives CASSATGTNQPQHF.

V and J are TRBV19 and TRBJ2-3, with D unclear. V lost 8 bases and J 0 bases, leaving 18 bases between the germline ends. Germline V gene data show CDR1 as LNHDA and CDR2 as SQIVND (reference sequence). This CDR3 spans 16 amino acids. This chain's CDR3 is CASRPLGISSTDTQYF. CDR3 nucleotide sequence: TGTGCCAGTCGTCCCTTGGGCATATCTAGCACAGATACGCAGTATTTT.

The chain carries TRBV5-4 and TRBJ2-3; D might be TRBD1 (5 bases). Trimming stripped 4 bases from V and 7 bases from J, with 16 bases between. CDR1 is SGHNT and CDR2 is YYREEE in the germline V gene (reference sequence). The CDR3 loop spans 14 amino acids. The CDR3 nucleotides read TGTGCCAGCAGCAACGGACACATCGGTTATACGCAGTATTTT. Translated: CASSNGHIGYTQYF.

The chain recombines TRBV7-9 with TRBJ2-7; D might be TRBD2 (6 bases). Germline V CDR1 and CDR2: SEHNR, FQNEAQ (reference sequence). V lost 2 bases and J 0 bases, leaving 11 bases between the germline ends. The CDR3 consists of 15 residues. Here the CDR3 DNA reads TGTGCCAGCAGCTTACCCGGGACTGGCTCCTACGAGCAGTACTTC. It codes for CASSLPGTGSYEQYF.

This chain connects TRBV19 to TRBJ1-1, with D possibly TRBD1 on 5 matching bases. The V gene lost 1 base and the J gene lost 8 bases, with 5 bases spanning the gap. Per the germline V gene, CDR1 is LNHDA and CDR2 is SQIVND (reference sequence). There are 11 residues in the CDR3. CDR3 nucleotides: TGTGCCAGTAGTATAGGACAGGAAGCTTTCTTT. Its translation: CASSIGQEAFF. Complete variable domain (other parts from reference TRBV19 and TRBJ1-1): DGGITQSPKYLFRKEGQNVTLSCEQNLNHDAMYWYRQDPGQGLRLIYYSQIVNDFQKGDIAEGYSVSREKKESFPLTVTSAQKNPTAFYLCASSIGQEAFFGQGTRLTVV.

DNA for the CDR3: TGTGCCAGCAGCAAGACGGGAGATACAAATGAGCAGTTCTTC. This codes for CASSKTGDTNEQFF. The gene calls are TRBV5-4 and TRBJ2-1, with D possibly TRBD2 on 6 matching bases. This CDR3 comprises 14 residues. V shed 4 bases and J shed 7 bases, with 15 bases lying between them. CDR1 and CDR2 from the germline V gene are SGHNT and YYREEE (reference sequence).

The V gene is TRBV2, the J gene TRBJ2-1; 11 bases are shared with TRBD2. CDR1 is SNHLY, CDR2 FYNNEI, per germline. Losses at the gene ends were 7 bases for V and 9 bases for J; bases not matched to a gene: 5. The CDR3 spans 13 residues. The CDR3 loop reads CASMTSGIGEQFF. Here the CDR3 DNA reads TGTGCCAGCATGACTAGCGGGATTGGTGAGCAGTTCTTC.

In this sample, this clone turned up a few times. In DNA form, the CDR3 reads TGCAGCGTTGCCCCCGACTTAACTGGCTACACCTTC. It yields the protein CSVAPDLTGYTF. This sequence joins TRBV29-1 and TRBJ1-2; no firm D call. The CDR3 totals 12 residues. Trimming pared 4 bases from V and 7 bases from J, leaving 13 bases between. Germline V gene lookup returns CDR1 SQVTM and CDR2 ANQGSEA.

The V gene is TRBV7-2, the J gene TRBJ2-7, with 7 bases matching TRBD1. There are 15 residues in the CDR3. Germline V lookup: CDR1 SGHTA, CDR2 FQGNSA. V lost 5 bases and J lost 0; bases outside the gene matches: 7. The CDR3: CASSGEAGGSYEQYF. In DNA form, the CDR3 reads TGTGCCAGCAGCGGAGAGGCAGGGGGCTCCTACGAGCAGTACTTC.

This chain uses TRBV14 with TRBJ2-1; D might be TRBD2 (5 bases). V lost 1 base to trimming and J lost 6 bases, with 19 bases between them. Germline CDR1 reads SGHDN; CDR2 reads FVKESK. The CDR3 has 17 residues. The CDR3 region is CASSQGFGESLFNEQFF. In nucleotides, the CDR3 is TGTGCCAGCAGCCAAGGATTTGGGGAGTCCCTTTTCAATGAGCAGTTCTTC.

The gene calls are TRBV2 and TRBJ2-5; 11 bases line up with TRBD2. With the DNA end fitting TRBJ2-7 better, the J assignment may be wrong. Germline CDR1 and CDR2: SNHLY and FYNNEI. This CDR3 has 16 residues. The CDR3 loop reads CASSDGLAGRVYEQYF. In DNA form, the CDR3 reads TGTGCCAGCAGTGATGGACTAGCGGGTAGGGTCTACGAGCAGTACTTC.

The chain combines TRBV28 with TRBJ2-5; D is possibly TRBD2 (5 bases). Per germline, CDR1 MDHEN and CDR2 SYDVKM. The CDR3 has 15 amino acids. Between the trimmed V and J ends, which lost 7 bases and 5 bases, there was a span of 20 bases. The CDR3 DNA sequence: TGTGCCAGCAAGTTCGAGGGTGGAAGTCGTGAGACCCAGTACTTC. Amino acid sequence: CASKFEGGSRETQYF.

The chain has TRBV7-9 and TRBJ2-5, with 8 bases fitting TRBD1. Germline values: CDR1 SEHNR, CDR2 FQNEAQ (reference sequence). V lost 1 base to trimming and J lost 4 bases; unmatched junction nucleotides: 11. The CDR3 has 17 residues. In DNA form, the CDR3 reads TGTGCCAGCAGCTTAGTTGAAAGCCGGACAGGGCGAGAGACCCAGTACTTC. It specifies CASSLVESRTGRETQYF.

The CDR3 here is CASSSPGTINYEQYF. In DNA form, the CDR3 reads TGTGCCAGCAGCTCCCCCGGGACTATAAATTACGAGCAGTACTTC. The rearrangement links TRBV7-6 to TRBJ2-7, with 7 bases identical to TRBD2. The CDR3 is 15 amino acids. Germline V gives CDR1 SGHVS, CDR2 FNYEAQ. J lost 4 bases, V lost 4 bases, and 10 bases had no gene match.

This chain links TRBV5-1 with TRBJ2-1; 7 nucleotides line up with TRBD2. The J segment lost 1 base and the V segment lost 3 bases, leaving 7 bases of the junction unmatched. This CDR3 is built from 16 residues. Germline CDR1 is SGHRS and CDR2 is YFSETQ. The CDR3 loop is CASSSPSGGSYNEQFF. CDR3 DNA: TGCGCCAGCAGCTCACCCTCGGGAGGTTCCTACAATGAGCAGTTCTTC.

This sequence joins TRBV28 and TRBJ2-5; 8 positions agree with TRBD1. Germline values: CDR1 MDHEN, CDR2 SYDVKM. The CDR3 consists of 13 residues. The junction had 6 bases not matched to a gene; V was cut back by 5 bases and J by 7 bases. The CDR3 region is CASSVTGDGTQYF. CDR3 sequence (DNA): TGTGCCAGCAGTGTGACAGGGGATGGGACCCAGTACTTC.

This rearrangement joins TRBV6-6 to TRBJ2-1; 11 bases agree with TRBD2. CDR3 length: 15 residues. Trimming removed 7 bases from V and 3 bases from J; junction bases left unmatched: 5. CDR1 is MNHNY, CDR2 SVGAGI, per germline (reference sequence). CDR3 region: CASTRTSGYYNEQFF. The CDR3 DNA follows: TGTGCCAGCACCAGGACTAGCGGGTACTACAATGAGCAGTTCTTC.

The CDR3 protein is CASSSLTGTGELFF. CDR3 bases: TGTGCCAGCAGCTCCCTGACGGGGACCGGGGAGCTGTTTTTT. J is TRBJ2-2 and V is TRBV7-3; D possibly corresponds to TRBD2 (5 bases). The CDR3 loop spans 14 amino acids. CDR1 is SGHTA, CDR2 FQGTGA, per germline. Trimming stripped 4 bases from V and 5 bases from J, with 11 bases between.

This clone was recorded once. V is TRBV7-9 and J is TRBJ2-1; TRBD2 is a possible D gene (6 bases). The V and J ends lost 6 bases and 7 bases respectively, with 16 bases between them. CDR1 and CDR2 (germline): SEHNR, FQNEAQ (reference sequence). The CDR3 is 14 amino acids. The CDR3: CASSRGTPGNEQFF. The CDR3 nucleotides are TGTGCCAGCAGTCGGGGGACCCCTGGGAATGAGCAGTTCTTC. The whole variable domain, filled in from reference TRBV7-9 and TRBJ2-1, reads DTGVSQNPRHKITKRGQNVTFRCDPISEHNRLYWYRQTLGQGPEFLTYFQNEAQLEKSRLLSDRFSAERPKGSFSTLEIQRTEQGDSAMYLCASSRGTPGNEQFFGPGTRLTVL.

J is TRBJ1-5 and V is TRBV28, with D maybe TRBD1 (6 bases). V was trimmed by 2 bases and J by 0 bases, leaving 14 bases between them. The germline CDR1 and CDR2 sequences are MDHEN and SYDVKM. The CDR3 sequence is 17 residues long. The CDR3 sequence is CASSLGPTGPSNQPQHF. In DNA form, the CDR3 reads TGTGCCAGCAGTTTAGGACCGACAGGACCTAGCAATCAGCCCCAGCATTTT.

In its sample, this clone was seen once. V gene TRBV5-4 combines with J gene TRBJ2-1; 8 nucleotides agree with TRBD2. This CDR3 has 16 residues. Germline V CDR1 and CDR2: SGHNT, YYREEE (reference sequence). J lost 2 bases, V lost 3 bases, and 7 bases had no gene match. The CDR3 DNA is TGTGCCAGCAGCTCAGGGAGCGGGAGTACCTACAATGAGCAGTTCTTC. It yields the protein CASSSGSGSTYNEQFF.

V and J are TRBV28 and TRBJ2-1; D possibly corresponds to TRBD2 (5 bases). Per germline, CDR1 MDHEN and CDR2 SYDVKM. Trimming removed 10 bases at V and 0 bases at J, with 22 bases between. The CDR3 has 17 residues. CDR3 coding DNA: TGTGCCATTTCCCGGGTCGGGATCCGGAGCTCCTACAATGAGCAGTTCTTC. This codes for CAISRVGIRSSYNEQFF.

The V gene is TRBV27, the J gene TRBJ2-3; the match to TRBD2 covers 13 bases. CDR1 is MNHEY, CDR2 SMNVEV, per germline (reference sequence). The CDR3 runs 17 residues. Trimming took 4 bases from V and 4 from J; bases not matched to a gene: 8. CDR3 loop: CASSSRTSGSRADTQYF. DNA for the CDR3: TGTGCCAGCAGTTCCAGGACTAGCGGGAGTAGGGCAGATACGCAGTATTTT.

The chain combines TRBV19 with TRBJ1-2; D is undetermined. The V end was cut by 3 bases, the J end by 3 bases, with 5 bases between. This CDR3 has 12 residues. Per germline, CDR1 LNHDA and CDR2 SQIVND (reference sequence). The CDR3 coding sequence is TGTGCCAGTAGTATGGCCTACTATGGCTACACCTTC. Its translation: CASSMAYYGYTF.

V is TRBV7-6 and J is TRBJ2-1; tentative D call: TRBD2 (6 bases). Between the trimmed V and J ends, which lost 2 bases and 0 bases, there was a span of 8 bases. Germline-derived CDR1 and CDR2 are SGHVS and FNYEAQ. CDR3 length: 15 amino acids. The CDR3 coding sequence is TGTGCCAGCAGCTTAATAGCGGCCTCCTACAATGAGCAGTTCTTC. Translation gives CASSLIAASYNEQFF.

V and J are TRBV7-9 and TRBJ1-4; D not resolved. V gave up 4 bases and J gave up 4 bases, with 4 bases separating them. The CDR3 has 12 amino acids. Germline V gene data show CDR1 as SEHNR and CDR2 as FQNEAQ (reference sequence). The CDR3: CASSSFNEKLFF. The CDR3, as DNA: TGTGCCAGCAGCTCCTTTAATGAAAAACTGTTTTTT.

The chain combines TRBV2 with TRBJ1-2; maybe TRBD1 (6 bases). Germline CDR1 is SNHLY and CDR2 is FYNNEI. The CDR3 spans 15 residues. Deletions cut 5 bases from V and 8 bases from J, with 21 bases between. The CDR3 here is CASSRSRGPAGGYTF. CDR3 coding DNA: TGTGCCAGCAGTCGCTCCAGGGGACCTGCCGGCGGCTACACCTTC.

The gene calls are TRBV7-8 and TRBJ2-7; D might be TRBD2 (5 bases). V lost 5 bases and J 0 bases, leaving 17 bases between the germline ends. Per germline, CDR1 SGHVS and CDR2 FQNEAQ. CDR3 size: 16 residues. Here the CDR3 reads CASSPREALSSYEQYF. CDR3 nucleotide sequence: TGTGCCAGCAGCCCCCGGGAAGCCCTGAGCTCCTACGAGCAGTACTTC.